The clone carrying this TCR beta chain occurred once. Antigen unknown. The data belong to a study of T cell responses to AZD1222 COVID-19 vaccine. About the research overall: Pooling was applied to second doses at about 4 or about 12 weeks.

The germline V gene has CDR1 MNHEY and CDR2 SMNVEV (reference sequence). Trimming took off 6 bases at V and 0 bases at J, with 8 bases between the two ends. The CDR3 has 14 amino acids. Notes on the study in general: Two doses of AZD1222 preceded a rise in Spike-specific TCR breadth and depth. Donors were chiefly white British, with a greater number of females, and clonal diversity was perhaps underestimated.

TCRdb's copy holds only in-frame clones and misses some; the assay was immunoSEQ multiplex PCR. Of about 140,000 clones in the sample, 70% to 90% were seen once. This clonotype was sampled from an adult in good health. Sequencing was performed on peripheral blood, taken on day 0 of AZD1222 vaccination. This chain joins TRBV27 and TRBJ1-4; TRBD1 might be the D (5 bases). The CDR3 loop reads CASREGTTNEKLFF. As DNA, the CDR3 is TGTGCCAGCAGGGAGGGGACAACTAATGAAAAACTGTTTTTT.